The 6 T cell receptor beta chains below all came from one sample that was sequenced in a study of shared clonotypes between healthy human individuals. Libraries were prepared by immunoSEQ multiplex PCR; TCRdb keeps only in-frame clonotypes and omits some of them. Of about 2.4 million clones listed, 90% to 95% are singletons. Sequencing was performed on naive CD4+ T cells sorted from blood. Subset noted: CD45RA+ positively selected. These TCRs come from a man younger than 30 in good health.

The V call is TRBV7-2, the J call TRBJ1-5; 7 bases agree with TRBD1. V lost 1 base to trimming and J lost 6 bases; unmatched junction nucleotides: 6. The CDR3 is 15 residues long. In germline, CDR1 is SGHTA, CDR2 FQGNSA. CDR3 nucleotides: TGTGCCAGCAGCTTAGAAGAGGGACAGTTTCAGCCCCAGCATTTT. Protein product: CASSLEEGQFQPQHF.

The rearrangement links TRBV27 to TRBJ1-2; 8 bases line up with TRBD1. V dropped 3 bases and J dropped 11; count of bases not matched to a gene: 14. Germline CDR1 MNHEY, CDR2 SMNVEV (reference sequence). This CDR3 region has 15 residues. CDR3 region: CASSFRDRPLMAYTF. In nucleotides, the CDR3 is TGTGCCAGCAGTTTTAGGGACAGGCCCCTTATGGCTTACACCTTC.

This rearrangement joins TRBV30 to TRBJ2-7; 9 nucleotides agree with TRBD1. This CDR3 is 18 amino acids long. With 0 bases clipped from V and 4 bases from J, the junction kept 16 bases outside the gene matches. Germline V gene lookup returns CDR1 GTSNPN and CDR2 SVGIG (reference sequence). CDR3 residues: CAWSVVEDRGRLGYEQYF. CDR3 bases: TGTGCCTGGAGTGTAGTAGAGGACAGGGGACGGCTCGGATACGAGCAGTACTTC.

DNA of the CDR3: TGTGCCAGCAGCTTTCCGCTATCTACCTACAATGAGCAGTTCTTC. Its translation: CASSFPLSTYNEQFF. This rearrangement joins TRBV5-5 to TRBJ2-1; D not certain. The CDR3 runs to 15 residues. The ends were cut back, 2 bases at V and 2 bases at J, with 11 bases in the middle. Germline values: CDR1 SGHKS, CDR2 YYEKEE (reference sequence).

V and J are TRBV6-5 and TRBJ2-5, with D possibly TRBD1 on 5 matching bases. Trimming took off 4 bases at V and 4 bases at J, with 10 bases between the two ends. Germline V gene lookup returns CDR1 MNHEY and CDR2 SVGAGI. The CDR3 loop spans 13 amino acids. CDR3: CASSSQAGETQYF. CDR3 DNA: TGTGCCAGCAGTTCACAGGCAGGAGAGACCCAGTACTTC.

This clone came up once. This chain connects TRBV6-5 to TRBJ2-7; no clear D. Deletions cut 2 bases from V and 5 bases from J, with 10 bases between. From germline, CDR1 is MNHEY and CDR2 SVGAGI. The CDR3 totals 13 residues. CDR3 nucleotides: TGTGCCAGCAGTTACGCCCGCCGCGACGAGCAGTACTTC. This sequence encodes CASSYARRDEQYF.